The next 25 T cell receptor beta chains were all read from a single sample in a study of blood T cell repertoires in COVID-19. Clones were sequenced by immunoSEQ multiplex PCR, and TCRdb holds only the in-frame ones, with some missing. The table has under 300,000 clones, 86% seen once. The sequenced material came from PBMCs or T cells enriched from blood (not recorded which). These receptors were taken from a woman in her forties with acute COVID-19.

The chain employs TRBV11-2 and TRBJ1-1; 7 bases map to TRBD1. The CDR3 covers 15 residues. V lost 1 base and J lost 3; bases outside the gene matches: 5. Germline V CDR1 and CDR2: SGHAT, FQNNGV. For the CDR3, the DNA is TGTGCCAGCAGCTTAGGCAGGGGGGTTTACACTGAAGCTTTCTTT. Residues: CASSLGRGVYTEAFF.

This clone has only one observation. V is TRBV5-1 and J is TRBJ2-5; possible D gene TRBD2, 5 bases. Germline V gene lookup returns CDR1 SGHRS and CDR2 YFSETQ. Trimming left V 0 bases short and J 7 bases short, with 13 bases between. The CDR3 length is 14 residues. DNA of the CDR3: TGCGCCAGCAGCTTGGCCGGGGTCGGAGCGACCCAGTACTTC. This translates into CASSLAGVGATQYF. Full variable domain (remainder filled in from reference TRBV5-1 and TRBJ2-5): KAGVTQTPRYLIKTRGQQVTLSCSPISGHRSVSWYQQTPGQGLQFLFEYFSETQRNKGNFPGRFSGRQFSNSRSEMNVSTLELGDSALYLCASSLAGVGATQYFGPGTRLLVL.

The chain has TRBV28 and TRBJ1-6; D call uncertain. V dropped 3 bases and J dropped 0 bases, with 6 bases sitting between them. Per germline, CDR1 MDHEN and CDR2 SYDVKM. The CDR3 totals 15 residues. The CDR3 DNA reads as TGTGCCAGCAGTTTCTCGGGCTCCTATAATTCACCCCTCCACTTT. It encodes CASSFSGSYNSPLHF.

This sequence joins TRBV3-1 (or the pseudogene TRBV3-2) and TRBJ2-1, with D possibly TRBD2 on 6 matching bases. The CDR3 totals 15 residues. Per the germline V gene, CDR1 is LGHDT and CDR2 is YNNKEL (reference sequence). Trimming pared 5 bases from V and 0 bases from J, leaving 11 bases between. CDR3 in amino acids: CASSKTSTSYNEQFF. The CDR3 DNA reads TGTGCCAGCAGCAAGACTAGTACCTCCTACAATGAGCAGTTCTTC.

This chain uses TRBV27 with TRBJ2-7, with 9 nucleotides matching TRBD1. V gave up 7 bases and J gave up 6 bases; unmatched junction bases: 10. Germline CDR1 is MNHEY and CDR2 is SMNVEV (reference sequence). This CDR3 spans 14 amino acids. In nucleotides, the CDR3 is TGTGCCAGCACCGGGGGGACAGGGAGGGGCGAGCAGTACTTC. As protein: CASTGGTGRGEQYF.

The V gene is TRBV7-2, the J gene TRBJ1-3; D ambiguous. Germline V CDR1 and CDR2: SGHTA, FQGNSA. Trimming removed 3 bases from V and 0 bases from J, with 6 bases in between. This CDR3 is built from 14 residues. The CDR3 bases are TGTGCCAGCAGCTTCTCCAGCTCTGGAAACACCATATATTTT. Its protein is CASSFSSSGNTIYF.

The chain carries TRBV20-1 and TRBJ1-2; unclear D gene. Germline V gene sequence: CDR1 DFQATT, CDR2 SNEGSKA (reference sequence). This CDR3 spans 10 amino acids. V lost 5 bases, J lost 6 bases, and 7 bases lay in between. For the CDR3, the DNA is TGCAGTGCTGGCGGGGATGGCTACACCTTC. The encoded protein is CSAGGDGYTF.

This clone has only one observation. This chain uses TRBV11-3 with TRBJ1-1; the match to TRBD1 covers 7 bases. Germline lookup yields CDR1 SGHNT and CDR2 YENEEA. The CDR3 is made up of 14 amino acids. J gave up 4 bases and V 4 bases, and 6 bases lay outside the gene matches. CDR3 DNA: TGTGCCAGCAGCTCGTCAGGGGGAGTCACTGAAGCTTTCTTT. Its translation: CASSSSGGVTEAFF.

The gene calls are TRBV19 and TRBJ2-3; D perhaps matches TRBD2 (6 bases). CDR3 size: 13 residues. Germline values: CDR1 LNHDA, CDR2 SQIVND (reference sequence). V was cut by 9 bases and J by 2 bases, with 12 bases left in between. CDR3 protein: CASRRGLTDTQYF. The CDR3 DNA follows: TGTGCCAGCCGGCGGGGACTCACAGATACGCAGTATTTT.

The rearrangement links TRBV5-1 to TRBJ2-3; 7 positions agree with TRBD1. The V and J ends lost 7 bases and 4 bases, in that order; junction bases with no gene match: 0. CDR3 length equals 11 residues. The V gene's germline CDR1 is SGHRS and CDR2 YFSETQ. The CDR3 protein is CASQGADTQYF. DNA for the CDR3: TGCGCCAGCCAGGGGGCAGATACGCAGTATTTT.

The CDR3: CASSDFEGGELFF. DNA for the CDR3: TGTGCCAGCAGCGATTTCGAGGGCGGGGAGCTGTTTTTT. This chain uses TRBV9 with TRBJ2-2; TRBD2 might be the D (5 bases). From germline, CDR1 is SGDLS and CDR2 YYNGEE. This CDR3 comprises 13 residues. The V gene lost 3 bases and the J gene lost 7 bases, with 10 bases spanning the gap.

This clone came up once. V is TRBV6-5 and J is TRBJ1-2, with a weak D call TRBD1 (5 bases). Germline lookup yields CDR1 MNHEY and CDR2 SVGAGI. Trimming cost V 7 bases and J 5 bases, with 11 bases left between them. This CDR3 comprises 12 residues. In nucleotides, the CDR3 is TGTGCCAGCAAGAGCGGGGGGTATGGCTACACCTTC. Protein: CASKSGGYGYTF.

The chain uses TRBV11-3 and TRBJ2-7; no clear D. The germline V gene encodes CDR1 SGHNT and CDR2 YENEEA. V dropped 5 bases and J dropped 2 bases, with 13 bases sitting between them. The CDR3 has 14 amino acids. The CDR3 coding sequence is TGTGCCAGCAGCCTACGAAACCCTACCTACGAGCAGTACTTC. Protein sequence: CASSLRNPTYEQYF.

Here the CDR3 reads CASSIRTVGTQYF. As DNA, the CDR3 is TGTGCCAGCAGTATCCGGACAGTAGGTACGCAGTATTTT. The gene calls are TRBV12-3 or TRBV12-4 and TRBJ2-3; D possibly corresponds to TRBD1 (6 bases). This CDR3 region has 13 residues. The V end lost 5 bases, the J end lost 8 bases, and 14 bases lay between the germline ends.

In its sample, this clone was seen once. The chain couples TRBV3-1 (or the pseudogene TRBV3-2) to TRBJ2-7; D might be TRBD2 (5 bases). Deletions cut 1 base from V and 6 bases from J, with 10 bases between. This CDR3 contains 13 residues. In germline, CDR1 is LGHDT, CDR2 YNNKEL (reference sequence). In nucleotides, the CDR3 is TGTGCCAGCAGCCAAGGACGGGGATCCGAGCAGTACTTC. This encodes CASSQGRGSEQYF.

In its sample, this clone was seen a few times. The chain carries TRBV7-2 and TRBJ2-2; 10 bases agree with TRBD2. The J segment lost 6 bases and the V segment lost 6 bases, leaving 10 bases of the junction unmatched. Germline-derived CDR1 and CDR2 are SGHTA and FQGNSA. The CDR3 extends over 16 amino acids. The CDR3 DNA is TGTGCCAGCAGGAAAATAGCGGGAGGAAGGTCCGGGGAGCTGTTTTTT. It specifies CASRKIAGGRSGELFF.

The chain recombines TRBV6-5 with TRBJ2-7, with 8 bases identical to TRBD2. The trim removed 2 bases at V and 3 bases at J, leaving 6 bases unmatched. CDR3 length: 15 amino acids. Germline-derived CDR1 and CDR2 are MNHEY and SVGAGI. The CDR3 DNA follows: TGTGCCAGCAGTTACGGGGCGGGAGGAAACTACGAGCAGTACTTC. Translated: CASSYGAGGNYEQYF.

The CDR3 here is CASRNNPGTGGETQYF. CDR3 DNA: TGCGCCAGCAGAAACAATCCCGGGACAGGGGGGGAGACCCAGTACTTC. The chain carries TRBV4-1 and TRBJ2-5, with TRBD1 matching 11 bases. V lost 6 bases and J lost 5; bases outside the gene matches: 11. CDR3 length equals 16 residues. From germline, CDR1 is MGHRA and CDR2 YSYEKL.

This clone was observed a single time. V and J are TRBV19 and TRBJ2-7, with TRBD1 matching 12 bases. Germline V lookup: CDR1 LNHDA, CDR2 SQIVND (reference sequence). V trimming: 6 bases; J trimming: 6 bases; junction bases outside the gene matches: 6. The CDR3 is 14 residues long. CDR3 residues: CASRPGQGASEQYF. The DNA for the CDR3 is TGTGCCAGTAGACCGGGACAGGGGGCTTCCGAGCAGTACTTC.

The V gene is TRBV6-5, the J gene TRBJ1-6; TRBD1 agrees at 10 bases. CDR1 and CDR2 (germline): MNHEY, SVGAGI. V trimming: 5 bases; J trimming: 9 bases; junction bases outside the gene matches: 7. The CDR3 is made up of 15 amino acids. CDR3 in DNA: TGTGCCAGCAGTAAGGGGACAGGGGCCGGTTCACCCCTCCACTTT. Translation gives CASSKGTGAGSPLHF.

The chain couples TRBV21-1 to TRBJ2-3; the table's D call TRBD2 went unverified against the DNA. TRBV21-1 is a pseudogene. This CDR3 is 17 amino acids long. The CDR3 DNA is TGTGCCAGCAGCAAGACTTTTAAGGAGGGTTGGACAGATACGCAGTATTTT. Its translation: CASSKTFKEGWTDTQYF.

This clone was seen a single time. This sequence joins TRBV19 and TRBJ1-5, with D perhaps TRBD1 (5 bases). CDR1 and CDR2 (germline): LNHDA, SQIVND (reference sequence). Trimming left V 3 bases short and J 6 bases short, with 12 bases between. The CDR3 runs to 14 residues. The chain's CDR3 is CASSISQGGQPQHF. The CDR3 DNA is TGTGCCAGTAGTATTTCGCAGGGTGGTCAGCCCCAGCATTTT.

The chain links TRBV4-1 to TRBJ2-1, with 8 bases matching TRBD2. J was trimmed by 0 bases and V by 6 bases; bases with no gene match: 10. CDR1 MGHRA and CDR2 YSYEKL come from the germline V gene. The CDR3 has 17 amino acids. CDR3 protein: CASRGVRAGGSYNEQFF. The CDR3 DNA reads as TGCGCCAGCAGGGGAGTCAGGGCGGGGGGCTCCTACAATGAGCAGTTCTTC.

The chain uses TRBV3-1 (or the pseudogene TRBV3-2) and TRBJ1-2; 8 bases line up with TRBD1. The CDR3 totals 13 residues. From germline, CDR1 is LGHDT and CDR2 YNNKEL (reference sequence). V lost 6 bases to trimming and J lost 4 bases; unmatched junction nucleotides: 4. The CDR3 loop reads CASRQTGVYGYTF. The CDR3 DNA reads as TGTGCCAGCAGACAGACAGGGGTCTATGGCTACACCTTC.

This clone was recorded once. This chain links TRBV15 with TRBJ2-1; TRBD2 agrees at 13 bases. Unmatched junction bases numbered 5, after V lost 9 bases and J lost 3 bases. Germline-derived CDR1 and CDR2 are LNHNV and YYDKDF (reference sequence). The CDR3 is 15 residues long. The CDR3 sequence: CATKLAGGLYNEQFF. The CDR3 nucleotides read TGTGCCACGAAACTAGCGGGAGGGCTCTACAATGAGCAGTTCTTC.